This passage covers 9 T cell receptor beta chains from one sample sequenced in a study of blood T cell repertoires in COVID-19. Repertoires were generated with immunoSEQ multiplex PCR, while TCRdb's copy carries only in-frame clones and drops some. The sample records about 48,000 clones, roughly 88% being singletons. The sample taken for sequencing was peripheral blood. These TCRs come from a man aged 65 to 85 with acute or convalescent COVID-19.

CDR3 nucleotide sequence: TGTGCCAGCAGCTTCTCCGCGGAATATAGCAATCAGCCCCAGCATTTT. This sequence encodes CASSFSAEYSNQPQHF. V is TRBV7-8 and J is TRBJ1-5; D unclear. Germline CDR1 is SGHVS and CDR2 is FQNEAQ. The CDR3 covers 16 residues. Trimming took off 3 bases at V and 0 bases at J, with 12 bases between the two ends.

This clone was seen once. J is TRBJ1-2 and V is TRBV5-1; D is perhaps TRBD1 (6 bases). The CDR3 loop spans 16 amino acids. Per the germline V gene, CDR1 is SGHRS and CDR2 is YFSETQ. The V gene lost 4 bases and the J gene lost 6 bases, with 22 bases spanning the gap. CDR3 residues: CASSARSRGAEDGYTF. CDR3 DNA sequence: TGCGCCAGCAGCGCCCGTTCCAGGGGCGCAGAGGATGGCTACACCTTC.

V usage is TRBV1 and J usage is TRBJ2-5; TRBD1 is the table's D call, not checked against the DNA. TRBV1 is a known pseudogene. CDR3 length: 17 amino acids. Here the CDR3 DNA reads TGCACCAGCAGCCTACATCACAGGGGTCTAAGTCGAGAGACCCAGTACTTC. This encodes CTSSLHHRGLSRETQYF.

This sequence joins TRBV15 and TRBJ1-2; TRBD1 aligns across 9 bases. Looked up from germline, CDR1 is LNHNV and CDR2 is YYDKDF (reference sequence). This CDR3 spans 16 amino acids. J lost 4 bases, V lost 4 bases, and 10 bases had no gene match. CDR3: CATSNYGQGISYGYTF. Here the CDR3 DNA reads TGTGCCACCAGCAACTACGGACAGGGGATTTCCTATGGCTACACCTTC.

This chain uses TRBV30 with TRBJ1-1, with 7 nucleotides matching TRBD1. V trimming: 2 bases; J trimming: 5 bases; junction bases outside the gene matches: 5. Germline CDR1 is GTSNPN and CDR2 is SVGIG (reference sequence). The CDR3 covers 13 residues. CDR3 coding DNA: TGTGCCTGGAGTAAAGGGGGCAGGACTGAAGCTTTCTTT. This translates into CAWSKGGRTEAFF.

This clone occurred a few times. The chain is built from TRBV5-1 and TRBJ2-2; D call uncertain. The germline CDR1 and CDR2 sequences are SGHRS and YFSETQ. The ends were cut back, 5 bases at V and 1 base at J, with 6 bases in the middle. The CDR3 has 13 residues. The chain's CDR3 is CASRTGNTGELFF. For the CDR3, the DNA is TGCGCCAGCAGGACGGGGAACACCGGGGAGCTGTTTTTT.

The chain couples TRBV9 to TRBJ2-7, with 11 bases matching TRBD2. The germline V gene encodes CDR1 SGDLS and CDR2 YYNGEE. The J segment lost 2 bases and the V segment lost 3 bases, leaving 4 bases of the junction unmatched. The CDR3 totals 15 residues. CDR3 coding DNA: TGTGCCAGCAGCGCGGGACTAGCGGTTACCTACGAGCAGTACTTC. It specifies CASSAGLAVTYEQYF.

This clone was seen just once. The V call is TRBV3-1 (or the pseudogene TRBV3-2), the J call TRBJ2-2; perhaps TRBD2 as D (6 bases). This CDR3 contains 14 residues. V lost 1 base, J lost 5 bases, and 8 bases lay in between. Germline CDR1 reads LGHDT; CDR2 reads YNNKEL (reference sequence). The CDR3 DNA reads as TGTGCCAGCAGCCAAGCGGGGAGGACCGGGGAGCTGTTTTTT. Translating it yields CASSQAGRTGELFF.

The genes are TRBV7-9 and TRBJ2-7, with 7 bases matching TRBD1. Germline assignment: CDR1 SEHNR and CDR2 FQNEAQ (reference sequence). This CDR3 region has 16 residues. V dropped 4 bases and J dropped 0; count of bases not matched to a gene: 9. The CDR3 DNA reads TGTGCCAGCAGCTCTATGGGACAGATTCGCTCCTACGAGCAGTACTTC. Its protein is CASSSMGQIRSYEQYF.